A selection of T cell receptor beta chains follows, all from one sample in a study of regulatory T cells in long-lasting Graves disease. MiXCR, run by TCRdb on the multiplex PCR reads, gives a single entry per CDR3 protein. This table holds around 450,000 distinct CDR3 sequences, over 14% found once. These records were also assigned to another study, of T cells in Graves' hyperthyroidism and ophthalmopathy.

Here the sequenced sample was peripheral blood mononuclear cells (PBMCs), taken at new diagnosis, from a patient treated with antithyroid drugs. The receptor set was obtained from a woman in her forties with Graves disease. Each CDR3 is given with its conserved first and last residue. A D gene is named only where the DNA matches it firmly. Rows may omit the clone size; those that give it use once, few, many or a size class.

CDR3nt	CDR3aa	abundance	v_gene	j_gene	d_gene
TGTGCCAGCAGCTTACCCCAAGAAGGGGGTGGAGAGACCCAGTACTTC	CASSLPQEGGGETQYF	many	TRBV7-9	TRBJ2-5	NA
TGTGCCAGCAGCTTAACCGGACAGGTTATCTCTGGGGCCAACGTCCTGACTTTC	CASSLTGQVISGANVLTF	many	TRBV7-3	TRBJ2-6	TRBD1
TGTGCCAGCAGCCCCGCCCGGGACTACCCTTCCTACGAGCAGTACTTC	CASSPARDYPSYEQYF	many	TRBV27	TRBJ2-7	TRBD2
TGTGCCAGCAGTGATAGCCTTGAAGAGACCCAGTACTTC	CASSDSLEETQYF	many	TRBV2	TRBJ2-5	NA
TGCAGTGCTCCAGCGGGACTAGCGGGCCTCTCTTACAATGAGCAGTTCTTC	CSAPAGLAGLSYNEQFF	many	TRBV20-1	TRBJ2-1	TRBD2
TGTGCCAGCAGCCAATGGTCCTGGCAGGGCAATAACTATGGCTACACCTTC	CASSQWSWQGNNYGYTF	few	TRBV5-4	TRBJ1-2	NA
TGTGCCAGCAGTTACCACTCTGGGGCCAACGTCCTGACTTTC	CASSYHSGANVLTF	NA	TRBV6-4	TRBJ2-6	NA
TGTGCCAGCAGCTTCCGGACAGGGGGCGAAGAAAAACTGTTTTTT	CASSFRTGGEEKLFF	many	TRBV13	TRBJ1-4	TRBD1
TGTGCCGGCAGTCGCGCCCGTAGGGAGACCCAGTACTTC	CAGSRARRETQYF	NA	TRBV12-3/TRBV12-4	TRBJ2-5	NA
TGTGCCAGCAGCCTGGGACTAGCGCATACAGATACGCAGTATTTT	CASSLGLAHTDTQYF	many	TRBV7-3	TRBJ2-3	TRBD2
TGTGCCACCAGCAGAACCTGGGACACAACCAATGAGCAGTTCTTC	CATSRTWDTTNEQFF	many	TRBV15	TRBJ2-1	NA
TGTGCCAGCAGAACTACAGGGGTCGGGATTACCACAGATACGCAGTATTTT	CASRTTGVGITTDTQYF	many	TRBV27	TRBJ2-3	TRBD1
TGTGCCAGTAGTACAGAGATCAATCAGCCCCAGCATTTT	CASSTEINQPQHF	few	TRBV19	TRBJ1-5	NA
TGTGCCAGCAGAGAGGGTAGCAATCAGCCCCAGCATTTT	CASREGSNQPQHF	many	TRBV2	TRBJ1-5	NA
TGCGCCAGCAGCTTTGAGGGACAGCACACTGAAGCTTTCTTT	CASSFEGQHTEAFF	many	TRBV5-1	TRBJ1-1	TRBD1
TGTGCCAGCAGCTCCCTCTGGGCGGGAGGGCCCTCGGATGAGCAGTTCTTC	CASSSLWAGGPSDEQFF	many	TRBV11-3	TRBJ2-1	TRBD2
TGTGCCAGCTCACCCGTGACCGGGACAGGGAATCAGCCCCAGCATTTT	CASSPVTGTGNQPQHF	NA	TRBV18	TRBJ1-5	TRBD1
TGTGCCGGCAACAATGGGGTAGGGGACGAGCAGTACTTC	CAGNNGVGDEQYF	NA	TRBV3-1	TRBJ2-7	NA
TGTGCCAGCAGCCGACCCGAGCGGGGTCGTCTTGATACGCAGTATTTT	CASSRPERGRLDTQYF	many	TRBV2	TRBJ2-3	TRBD2
TGTGCCAGTAGTATACCGACTAGCGGGCCTTCCTACGAGCAGTACTTC	CASSIPTSGPSYEQYF	many	TRBV19	TRBJ2-7	TRBD2
TGTGCCAGCAGCTTCGACGGGAGCTCCTACAATGAGCAGTTCTTC	CASSFDGSSYNEQFF	many	TRBV7-3	TRBJ2-1	NA
TGTGCCTGCCCCGGCACAGATACGCAGTATTTT	CACPGTDTQYF	many	TRBV2	TRBJ2-3	NA
TGTGCCAGTAGTCAGACAGGCTCGGATACGCAGTATTTT	CASSQTGSDTQYF	NA	TRBV19	TRBJ2-3	NA
TGTGCCAGCAGTTCCTACAGAACAACTAATGAAAAACTGTTTTTT	CASSSYRTTNEKLFF	few	TRBV28	TRBJ1-4	NA
TGCAGTGCTAAGGGGCAAAGCTTTACGGCTAACTATGGCTACACCTTC	CSAKGQSFTANYGYTF	few	TRBV20-1	TRBJ1-2	NA
TGCAGTGCCCTTGTGAGCGGGAGTATTAGAGATACGCAGTATTTT	CSALVSGSIRDTQYF	many	TRBV20-1	TRBJ2-3	TRBD2
TGCGCCAGCAGCCAGGTGGGAGGGAGTTTCTATGGCTACACCTTC	CASSQVGGSFYGYTF	NA	TRBV4-1	TRBJ1-2	NA
TGTGCCAGCAGGGAGGGCCTTTACGAGCAGTACTTC	CASREGLYEQYF	many	TRBV7-2	TRBJ2-7	NA
TGTGCCAGCAGCTTAGCGGATAATCAGCCCCAGCATTTT	CASSLADNQPQHF	many	TRBV7-9	TRBJ1-5	NA